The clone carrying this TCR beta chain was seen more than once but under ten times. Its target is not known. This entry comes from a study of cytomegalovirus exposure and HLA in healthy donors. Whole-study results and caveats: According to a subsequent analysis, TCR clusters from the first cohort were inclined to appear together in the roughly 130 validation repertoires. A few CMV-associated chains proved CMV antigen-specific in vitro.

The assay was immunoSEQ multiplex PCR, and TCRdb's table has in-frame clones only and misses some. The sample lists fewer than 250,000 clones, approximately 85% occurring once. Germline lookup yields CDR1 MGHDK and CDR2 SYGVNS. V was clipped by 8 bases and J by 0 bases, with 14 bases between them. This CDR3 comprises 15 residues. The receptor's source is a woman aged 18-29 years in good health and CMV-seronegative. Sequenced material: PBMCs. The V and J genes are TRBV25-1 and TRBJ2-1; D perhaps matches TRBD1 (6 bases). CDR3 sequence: CASARGTSSYNEQFF. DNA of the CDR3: TGTGCCAGCGCCAGGGGCACCAGCTCCTACAATGAGCAGTTCTTC.